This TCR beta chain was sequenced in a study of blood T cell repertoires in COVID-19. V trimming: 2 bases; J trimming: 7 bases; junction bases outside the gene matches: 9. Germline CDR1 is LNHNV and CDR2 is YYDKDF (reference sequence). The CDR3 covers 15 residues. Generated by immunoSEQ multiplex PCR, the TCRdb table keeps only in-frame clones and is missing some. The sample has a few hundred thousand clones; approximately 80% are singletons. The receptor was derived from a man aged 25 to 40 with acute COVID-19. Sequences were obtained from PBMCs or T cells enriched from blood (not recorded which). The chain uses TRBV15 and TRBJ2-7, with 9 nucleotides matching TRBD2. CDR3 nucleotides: TGTGCCACCAGCAGATCCTTAGCGGGGGCGGGGGAGCAGTACTTC. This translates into CATSRSLAGAGEQYF. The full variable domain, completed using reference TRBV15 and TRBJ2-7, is DAMVIQNPRYQVTQFGKPVTLSCSQTLNHNVMYWYQQKSSQAPKLLFHYYDKDFNNEADTPDNFQSRRPNTSFCFLDIRSPGLGDTAMYLCATSRSLAGAGEQYFGPGTRLTVT.